This TCR beta chain came from a study of CD8+ T cells in alopecia areata. Study as a whole: Patients given treatment had severity scored by the percentage of scalp area affected. General observations from the study: Patients shared TCRs less clearly than mice did, possibly owing to HLA.

The sample holds one count of this clone. Antigen unknown. The CDR3 extends over 13 amino acids. The V gene's germline CDR1 is GTSNPN and CDR2 SVGIG (reference sequence). With 5 bases removed from V and 4 bases from J, the gap between germline ends came to 12 bases. Documented treatment: oral pan-JAK inhibitor, 5-10 mg twice daily. Following extraction, RNA underwent reverse transcription to cDNA, which served as the sequencing template. The data were produced by immunoSEQ multiplex PCR, yet TCRdb's version contains in-frame clones alone and is incomplete. The repertoire includes approximately 180,000 clones, roughly 58% of them detected once, and approximately 16% sits in the top ten.

The V call is TRBV30, the J call TRBJ1-5, with D perhaps matching TRBD1 (5 bases). This clonotype was obtained from a human donor with alopecia areata. This specimen was CD4+ T cells sorted from blood, taken between weeks 55 and 65, from a patient treated with tofacitinib. The CDR3 spells CAWGTAENQPQHF. The CDR3 DNA is TGTGCCTGGGGGACTGCCGAAAATCAGCCCCAGCATTTT.